This TCR beta chain comes out of a study of PD-L1 blockade in urothelial cancer. Overall study context: The analyses of blood took place 3 weeks (second dose) and 6 weeks after treatment start.

The CDR3 covers 17 residues. Each PCR reaction had synthetic TCR analog templates spiked into it. Repertoires were generated with immunoSEQ multiplex PCR, while TCRdb's copy carries only in-frame clones and drops some. The sample lists 100,000 or so clones, about 89% seen once, with over 0.8% in the top ten. This TCR came from an elderly woman with urothelial cancer. V usage is TRBV21-1 and J usage is TRBJ2-2; TRBD1, the D gene given by the table, was not confirmed from the DNA. TRBV21-1 is noted as a pseudogene. The source material was PBMCs, sampled around atezolizumab (anti-PD-L1) treatment. This CDR3 is CASSKGRDRGNTGELFF. In DNA, the CDR3 is TGTGCCAGCAGCAAAGGACGGGACAGGGGGAACACCGGGGAGCTGTTTTTT.